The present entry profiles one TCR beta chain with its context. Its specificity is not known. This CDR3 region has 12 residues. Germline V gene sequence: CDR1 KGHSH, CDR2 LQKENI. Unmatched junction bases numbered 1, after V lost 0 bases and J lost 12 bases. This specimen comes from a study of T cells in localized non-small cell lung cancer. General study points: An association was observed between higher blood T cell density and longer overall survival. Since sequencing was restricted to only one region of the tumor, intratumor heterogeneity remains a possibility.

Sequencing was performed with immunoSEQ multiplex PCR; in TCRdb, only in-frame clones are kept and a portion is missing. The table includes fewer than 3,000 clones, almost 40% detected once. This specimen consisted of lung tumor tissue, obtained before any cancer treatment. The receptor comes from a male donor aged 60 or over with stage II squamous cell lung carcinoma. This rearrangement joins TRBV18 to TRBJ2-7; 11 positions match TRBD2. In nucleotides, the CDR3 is TGTGCCAGCTCACCACCGGGGACTAGCGGGTACTTC. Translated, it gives CASSPPGTSGYF.